Presented here are 10 T cell receptor beta chains from one specimen sequenced in a study of T cells in Graves' hyperthyroidism and ophthalmopathy. From RNA transcripts, TCR beta CDR3 regions were amplified. With the HTBI primer set, the TCR CDR3 went through a first round of RT-PCR. TCRdb re-called the multiplex PCR reads with MiXCR, one entry per CDR3 protein. The table records some 740,000 distinct CDR3 sequences, approximately 14% of them present only once. The sequenced sample was blood. The receptors derive from a woman in her late teens or twenties with Graves' hyperthyroidism.

The table lists this clonotype with many counts. CDR3 residues: CSARKSGSLYNEQFF. The CDR3 DNA is TGCAGTGCTCGTAAAAGCGGGAGCCTCTACAATGAGCAGTTCTTC. The chain is built from TRBV20-1 and TRBJ2-1, with TRBD2 identical over 8 bases. The CDR3 runs 15 residues. The trim removed 5 bases at V and 3 bases at J, leaving 9 bases unmatched. CDR1 is DFQATT and CDR2 is SNEGSKA in the germline V gene (reference sequence).

Ten or more counts support this clonotype. J is TRBJ2-3 and V is TRBV18; 10 nucleotides agree with TRBD2. Germline V gene data show CDR1 as KGHSH and CDR2 as LQKENI. V lost 6 bases to trimming and J lost 6 bases; unmatched junction nucleotides: 15. The CDR3 contains 17 residues. The CDR3 here is CASSRGTSARRADTQYF. CDR3 DNA: TGTGCCAGCTCCCGCGGGACTAGCGCCAGAAGGGCGGATACGCAGTATTTT. Filled out from reference TRBV18 and TRBJ2-3, the complete variable domain reads NAGVMQNPRHLVRRRGQEARLRCSPMKGHSHVYWYRQLPEEGLKFMVYLQKENIIDESGMPKERFSAEFPKEGPSILRIQQVVRGDSAAYFCASSRGTSARRADTQYFGPGTRLTVL.

In this sample, this clonotype turned up many times. The rearrangement links TRBV6-1 to TRBJ2-2; 9 bases align to TRBD1. From germline, CDR1 is MNHNS and CDR2 SASEGT. The CDR3 covers 17 residues. The junction had 14 bases not matched to a gene; V was cut back by 7 bases and J by 5 bases. In DNA, the CDR3 is TGTGCCAGCATCAGAAGTTCCGGGACAGGGAGGACCGGGGAGCTGTTTTTT. This gives the protein CASIRSSGTGRTGELFF.

The chain has TRBV19 and TRBJ2-2, with TRBD1 identical over 9 bases. Germline V gives CDR1 LNHDA, CDR2 SQIVND (reference sequence). The CDR3 spans 15 residues. V shed 10 bases, J shed 4 bases, and the junction held 10 bases outside the gene matches. CDR3: CATLPRDRVTGELFF. As DNA, the CDR3 is TGTGCCACTTTACCCCGGGACAGGGTCACCGGGGAGCTGTTTTTT.

This clonotype has just a few counts. The rearrangement links TRBV12-3 or TRBV12-4 to TRBJ2-5, with 8 nucleotides matching TRBD2. This CDR3 comprises 15 residues. The ends lost 3 bases at V and 4 bases at J; junction bases unmatched: 7. CDR3 amino acids: CASSFRGGGVETQYF. For the CDR3, the DNA is TGTGCCAGCAGTTTCCGGGGGGGGGGGGTAGAGACCCAGTACTTC.

This clonotype was seen more than once but under ten times. The rearrangement joins TRBV4-2 to TRBJ1-4; 8 bases are shared with TRBD1. V lost 1 base and J lost 9; bases outside the gene matches: 7. CDR1 is LGHNA, CDR2 YNFKEQ, per germline. The CDR3 has 15 amino acids. DNA for the CDR3: TGTGCCAGCAGCCAAGGCCAGGGGGCTACCAAAAAACTGTTTTTT. This translates into CASSQGQGATKKLFF.

The chain has TRBV7-8 and TRBJ1-2; the D is unclear. CDR1 is SGHVS, CDR2 FQNEAQ, per germline. V lost 1 base to trimming and J lost 8 bases, with 8 bases between them. The CDR3 length is 12 residues. CDR3 bases: TGTGCCAGCAGCTTAGAGGTCTCCGGCTACACCTTC. Protein product: CASSLEVSGYTF.

V and J are TRBV18 and TRBJ2-7; a weak D match, TRBD1 (6 bases). Germline V gene sequence: CDR1 KGHSH, CDR2 LQKENI. The CDR3 is made up of 13 amino acids. CDR3 nucleotides: TGTGTCAGTCGACAGGTTAGCTCCTACGAGCAGTACTTC. This gives the protein CVSRQVSSYEQYF.

V and J are TRBV6-1 and TRBJ1-2, with D unresolved. Trimming removed 6 bases at V and 7 bases at J, with 15 bases between. The CDR3 is 13 residues long. Per the germline V gene, CDR1 is MNHNS and CDR2 is SASEGT. This CDR3 reads CASRRPGESGYTF. The CDR3, as DNA: TGTGCCAGCAGGCGTCCAGGAGAGAGTGGCTACACCTTC.

In regard to this clonotype: Relative to the germline gene, one junction end is altered; a read error may explain this. The chain uses TRBV5-4 and TRBJ1-1; D not certain. The CDR3 consists of 13 residues. The germline V gene encodes CDR1 SGHNT and CDR2 YYREEE (reference sequence). The CDR3: CAGSLTQNTEAFF. In DNA, the CDR3 is TGTGCCGGCAGCTTGACCCAGAACACTGAAGCTTTCTTT.